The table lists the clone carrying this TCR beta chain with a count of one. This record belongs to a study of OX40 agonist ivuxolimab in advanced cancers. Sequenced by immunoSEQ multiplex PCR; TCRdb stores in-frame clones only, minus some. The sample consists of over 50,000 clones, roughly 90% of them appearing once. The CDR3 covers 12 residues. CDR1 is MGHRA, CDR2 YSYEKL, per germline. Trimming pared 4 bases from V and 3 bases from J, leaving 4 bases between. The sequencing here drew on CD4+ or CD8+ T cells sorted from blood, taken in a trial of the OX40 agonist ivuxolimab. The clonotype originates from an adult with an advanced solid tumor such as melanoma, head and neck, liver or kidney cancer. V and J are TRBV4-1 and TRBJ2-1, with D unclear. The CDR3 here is CASSLYYNEQFF. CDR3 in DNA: TGCGCCAGCAGCCTATACTACAATGAGCAGTTCTTC.